This T cell receptor beta chain comes out of a study of T-cell memory formation after mild COVID-19. Background on the study: In these data, TCR clusters were largely donor specific.

Broader study findings: Memory sampled before infection contained some responding clones, suggesting cross-reactive memory joined. The main location of contracting CD4+ clones was CM and EM, and that of contracting CD8+ clones was EMRA.

Researchers used 5'RACE with constant-segment primers to make TCR alpha and TCR beta cDNA libraries that carry sample barcodes and UMIs. TCRdb ran MiXCR on the 5' RACE reads and lists one entry per CDR3 protein. The table has approximately 580,000 distinct CDR3 sequences, approximately 20% seen once; the top ten hold under 15%. This clonotype was picked up a small number of times. What it binds is unknown. CDR1 and CDR2 (germline): MNHEY, SVGEGT. The V gene end was trimmed by 7 bases and the J gene end by 5 bases; junction bases not matched to a gene: 13. CDR3 length: 16 amino acids. This receptor was identified in an adult woman who had mild COVID-19 (a few samples of this study predate the infection). Cell type and time point are not known. The chain recombines TRBV6-2 or TRBV6-3 with TRBJ2-5; 10 bases agree with TRBD1. Sequenced material: PBMCs or a T cell subset sorted from them (not recorded which). The CDR3 bases are TGTGCCAGCACCTCGATTCGACAGGGGGCATCGGAGACCCAGTACTTC. Protein product: CASTSIRQGASETQYF.